This TCR beta chain comes out of a study of blood T cell repertoires in COVID-19. Looking at the study overall: Whether acute or convalescent, the COVID-19 samples came from the United States, Italy and Spain. The cDNA or gDNA used as material had been derived from T cells, B-cell-depleted T cells, or PBMCs.

In the authors' methods: Reference gene primer amplification yielded estimated nucleated cell counts. TCRdb's table, derived via immunoSEQ multiplex PCR, lists solely in-frame clones and lacks some. Clone size and V and J calls were adopted from that table, with D and trimming inferred from the DNA. Of 100,000 to 150,000 clones listed, around 85% were seen once; the top ten hold approximately 18%. CDR3 length: 15 residues. The germline V gene has CDR1 SGHVS and CDR2 FQNEAQ. V was pared by 5 bases and J by 11 bases, with 9 bases of the junction left unmatched. Recruited during active infection, patients (from Seattle) were subsequently followed longitudinally.

Input material: peripheral blood. The chain couples TRBV7-8 to TRBJ1-6; 10 positions match TRBD1. The receptor was isolated from a man aged 25 to 40 with COVID-19, enrolled during active disease. The CDR3 nucleotides read TGTGCCAGCAGCAAATCCGGGACAGGGGCGACACCCCTCCACTTT. Encoded protein: CASSKSGTGATPLHF.